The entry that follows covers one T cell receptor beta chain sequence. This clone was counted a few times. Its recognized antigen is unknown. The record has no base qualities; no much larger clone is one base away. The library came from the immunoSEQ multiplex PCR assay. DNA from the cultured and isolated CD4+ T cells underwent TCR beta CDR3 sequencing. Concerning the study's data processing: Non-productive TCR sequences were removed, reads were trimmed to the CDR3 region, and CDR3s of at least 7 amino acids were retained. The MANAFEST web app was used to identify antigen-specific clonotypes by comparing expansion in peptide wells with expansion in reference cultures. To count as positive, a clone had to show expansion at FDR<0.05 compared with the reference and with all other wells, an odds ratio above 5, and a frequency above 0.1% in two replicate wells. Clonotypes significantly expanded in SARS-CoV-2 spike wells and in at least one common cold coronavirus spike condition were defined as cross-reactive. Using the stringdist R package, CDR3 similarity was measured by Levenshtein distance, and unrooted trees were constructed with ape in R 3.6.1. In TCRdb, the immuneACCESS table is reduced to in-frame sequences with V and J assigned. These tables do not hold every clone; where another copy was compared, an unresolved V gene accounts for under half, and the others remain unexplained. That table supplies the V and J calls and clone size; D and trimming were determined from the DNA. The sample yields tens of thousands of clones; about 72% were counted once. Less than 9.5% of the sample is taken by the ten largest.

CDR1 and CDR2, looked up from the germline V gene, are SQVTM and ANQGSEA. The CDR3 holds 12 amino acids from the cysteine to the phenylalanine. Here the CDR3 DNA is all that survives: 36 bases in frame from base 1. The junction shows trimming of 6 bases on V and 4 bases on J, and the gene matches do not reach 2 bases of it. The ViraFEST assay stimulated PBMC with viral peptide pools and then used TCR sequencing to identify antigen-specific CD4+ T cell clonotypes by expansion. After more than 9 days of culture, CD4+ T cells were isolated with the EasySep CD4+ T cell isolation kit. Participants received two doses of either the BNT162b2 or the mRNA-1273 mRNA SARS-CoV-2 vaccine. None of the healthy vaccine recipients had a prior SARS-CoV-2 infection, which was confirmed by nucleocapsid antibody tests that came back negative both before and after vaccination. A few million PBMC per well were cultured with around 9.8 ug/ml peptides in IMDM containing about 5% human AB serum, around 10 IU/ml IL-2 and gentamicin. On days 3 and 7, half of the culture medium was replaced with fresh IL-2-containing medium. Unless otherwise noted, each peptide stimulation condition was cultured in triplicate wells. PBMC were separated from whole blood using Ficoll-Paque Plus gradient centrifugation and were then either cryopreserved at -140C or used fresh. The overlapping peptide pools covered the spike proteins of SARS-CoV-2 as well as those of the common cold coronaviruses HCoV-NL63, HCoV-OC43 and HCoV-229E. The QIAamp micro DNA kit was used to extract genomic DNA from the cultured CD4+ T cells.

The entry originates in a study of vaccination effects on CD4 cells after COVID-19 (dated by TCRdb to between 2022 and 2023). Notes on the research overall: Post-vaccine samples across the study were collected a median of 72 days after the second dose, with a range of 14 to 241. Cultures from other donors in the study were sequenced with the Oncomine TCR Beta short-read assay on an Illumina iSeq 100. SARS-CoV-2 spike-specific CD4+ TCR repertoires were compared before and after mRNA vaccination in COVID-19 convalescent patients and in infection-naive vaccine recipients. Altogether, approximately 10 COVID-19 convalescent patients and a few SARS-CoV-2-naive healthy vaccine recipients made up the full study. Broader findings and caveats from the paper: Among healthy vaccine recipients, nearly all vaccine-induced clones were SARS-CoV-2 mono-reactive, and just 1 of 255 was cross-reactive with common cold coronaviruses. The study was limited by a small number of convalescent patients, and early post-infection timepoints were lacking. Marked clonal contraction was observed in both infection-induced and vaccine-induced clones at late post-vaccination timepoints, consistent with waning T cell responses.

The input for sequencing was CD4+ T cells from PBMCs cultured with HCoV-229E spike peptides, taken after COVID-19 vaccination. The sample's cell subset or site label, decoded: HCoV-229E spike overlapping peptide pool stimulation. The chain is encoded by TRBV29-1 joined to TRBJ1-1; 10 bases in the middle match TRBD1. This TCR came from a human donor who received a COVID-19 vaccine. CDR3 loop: CSVGQGGTEAFF. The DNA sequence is TGCAGCGTCGGACAGGGGGGCACTGAAGCTTTCTTT.